This T cell receptor beta chain was obtained from a study of blood T cell repertoires in COVID-19. Overall study context: Donors in the United States, Italy and Spain gave samples during acute or convalescent COVID-19.

This clone was detected only once. Enrolled through a virtual design, the participants were between about 18 and 100 years of age and came from approximately 25 US areas. Participant-reported clinical history was the basis for cohort assignment. The germline CDR1 and CDR2 sequences are MNHEY and SMNVEV (reference sequence). This CDR3 contains 14 residues. V dropped 1 base and J dropped 7; count of bases not matched to a gene: 4. Here immunoSEQ multiplex PCR was the method, and the copy in TCRdb shows in-frame clones only, minus some. The table lists under 350,000 clones, 80% to 90% of them singletons, with around 4% in the top ten.

The sample comprised PBMCs or T cells enriched from blood (not recorded which). This TCR was sampled from a woman in her thirties or forties with acute COVID-19. The chain joins TRBV27 to TRBJ1-2, with TRBD1 matching 9 bases. CDR3 loop: CASSLLQGASGYTF. CDR3 DNA: TGTGCCAGCAGTTTATTACAGGGGGCGTCTGGCTACACCTTC.